Listed below are T cell receptor beta chains from one sample, sequenced in a study of T cells in Graves' hyperthyroidism and ophthalmopathy. TCRdb itself ran the multiplex PCR reads through MiXCR, one entry per CDR3 protein. The data show 690,000 or so distinct CDR3 sequences, approximately 19% seen once. Sequenced sample: blood. These receptors all come from a woman aged 45 to 65 with Graves' hyperthyroidism that later progressed to Graves' ophthalmopathy. Both conserved end residues are part of each CDR3. D genes are given only for firm matches. Clone size is given for some rows only: seen once, a few or many times, or a class if the clone is expanded.

.,.,TRBV12-3/TRBV12-4,TRBJ2-7,CASGYSFYGSYEQYF,TGTGCCAGCGGTTACTCGTTCTACGGGTCCTACGAGCAGTACTTC
.,many,TRBV5-1,TRBJ2-5,CASSSGIRSQETQYF,TGCGCCAGCAGCTCAGGGATTAGGAGCCAAGAGACCCAGTACTTC
TRBD1,.,TRBV6-2/TRBV6-3,TRBJ2-4,CASSWGQSQNIQYF,TGTGCCAGCAGTTGGGGACAGAGCCAAAACATTCAGTACTTC
.,.,TRBV27,TRBJ2-5,CASSERQDRQETQYF,TGTGCCAGCAGCGAAAGACAGGACCGACAAGAGACCCAGTACTTC
TRBD1,many,TRBV12-3/TRBV12-4,TRBJ1-1,CASKVRQGGGTEAFF,TGTGCCAGCAAAGTAAGACAGGGAGGGGGCACTGAAGCTTTCTTT
.,many,TRBV7-8,TRBJ1-5,CASSLGGPQHF,TGTGCCAGCAGCTTAGGGGGGCCCCAGCATTTT
TRBD2,.,TRBV7-9,TRBJ2-7,CASSLGGYSGYSYEQYF,TGTGCCAGCAGCTTAGGGGGCTATAGCGGGTACTCCTACGAGCAGTACTTC
TRBD2,many,TRBV24-1,TRBJ2-3,CATSAQTSGGKDTQYF,TGTGCCACCAGTGCCCAGACTAGCGGGGGAAAAGATACGCAGTATTTT
.,many,TRBV2,TRBJ1-5,CASGTGSTQHF,TGTGCCAGCGGCACAGGGTCCACCCAGCATTTT
TRBD1,.,TRBV11-2,TRBJ2-5,CASSLRTGARETQYF,TGTGCCAGCAGCCTACGGACAGGGGCCAGGGAGACCCAGTACTTC
TRBD2,many,TRBV7-8,TRBJ2-1,CASSPGLSGDFSYNEQFF,TGTGCCAGCAGCCCCGGACTGAGCGGGGATTTCTCCTACAATGAGCAGTTCTTC
TRBD1,many,TRBV20-1,TRBJ1-1,CSALTGTGVNEAFF,TGCAGTGCTCTTACCGGGACAGGGGTGAATGAAGCTTTCTTT
.,.,TRBV19,TRBJ1-1,CASSADSRTEAFF,TGTGCCAGTAGTGCCGACAGTAGAACTGAAGCTTTCTTT
TRBD2,.,TRBV7-6,TRBJ2-7,CASSLVAGVPWEQYF,TGTGCCAGCAGCTTAGTGGCGGGGGTACCCTGGGAGCAGTACTTC
.,few,TRBV20-1,TRBJ1-2,CSASYSPMAHGYTF,TGCAGTGCTAGCTACAGCCCCATGGCCCATGGCTACACCTTC
.,many,TRBV6-1,TRBJ2-1,CASSYLGGYNEQFF,TGTGCCAGCAGCTACCTTGGGGGCTACAATGAGCAGTTCTTC
TRBD1,many,TRBV2,TRBJ1-1,CASEPGQGLNTEAFF,TGTGCCAGCGAACCGGGACAGGGGTTGAACACTGAAGCTTTCTTT
TRBD1,few,TRBV6-1,TRBJ1-5,CASRGTGTGQPQHF,TGTGCCAGCAGGGGGACAGGGACCGGCCAGCCCCAGCATTTT
.,many,TRBV20-1,TRBJ2-5,CSARDWGRGGETQYF,TGCAGTGCTAGAGATTGGGGCAGGGGCGGAGAGACCCAGTACTTC
.,.,TRBV30,TRBJ1-6,CAWSVRLNNSPLHF,TGTGCCTGGAGTGTACGTCTGAATAATTCACCCCTCCACTTT
.,.,TRBV18,TRBJ1-6,CASSRANSPLHF,TGTGCCAGCTCACGAGCTAATTCACCCCTCCACTTT
TRBD1,many,TRBV28,TRBJ1-2,CASSTGTGADYGYTF,TGTGCCAGCAGCACTGGGACAGGGGCAGACTATGGCTACACCTTC
.,.,TRBV15,TRBJ1-5,CATSMASRDQPQHF,TGTGCCACCAGCATGGCGTCCAGGGATCAGCCCCAGCATTTT
.,few,TRBV15,TRBJ1-6,CATSSPGSPLHF,TGTGCCACCAGCAGCCCTGGATCACCCCTCCACTTT
TRBD2,many,TRBV20-1,TRBJ2-3,CSAASGVTSTDTQYF,TGCAGTGCGGCTAGCGGGGTTACGAGCACAGATACGCAGTATTTT
.,.,TRBV7-9,TRBJ1-1,CASSLDRPGGVAEAFF,TGTGCCAGCAGCTTAGATCGGCCGGGGGGGGTTGCTGAAGCTTTCTTT
.,.,TRBV6-2/TRBV6-3,TRBJ2-5,CASSYPTRGVASAETQYF,TGTGCCAGCAGTTACCCGACCCGTGGGGTCGCTTCGGCAGAGACCCAGTACTTC
.,.,TRBV5-1,TRBJ1-5,CASSTLGDQPQHF,TGCGCCAGCAGTACACTTGGGGATCAGCCCCAGCATTTT
.,once,TRBV12-3/TRBV12-4,TRBJ2-1,CASTDRGSEQFF,TGTGCCAGCACCGACCGGGGCAGTGAGCAGTTCTTC
TRBD2,few,TRBV12-3/TRBV12-4,TRBJ2-1,CASSKMTSGAINEQFF,TGTGCCAGCAGTAAAATGACTAGCGGAGCAATAAATGAGCAGTTCTTC
.,many,TRBV30,TRBJ2-7,CAWRPGTHTYEQYF,TGTGCCTGGAGGCCTGGGACACACACCTACGAGCAGTACTTC
TRBD1,many,TRBV20-1,TRBJ1-1,CSAPQGAVGTEAFF,TGCAGTGCGCCCCAGGGGGCAGTCGGCACTGAAGCTTTCTTT
.,.,TRBV5-1,TRBJ1-2,CASGEENYGYTF,TGCGCCAGCGGGGAAGAGAACTATGGCTACACCTTC
.,.,TRBV3-1,TRBJ2-1,CASRQLGQSSYNEQFF,TGTGCCAGCAGGCAACTTGGCCAGAGCTCCTACAATGAGCAGTTCTTC
.,many,TRBV10-3,TRBJ2-7,CAISDQGNYEQYF,TGTGCCATCAGTGATCAAGGAAACTACGAGCAGTACTTC
.,.,TRBV19,TRBJ1-1,CASAGASMGTEAFF,TGTGCCAGTGCAGGGGCATCGATGGGGACTGAAGCTTTCTTT
.,many,TRBV30,TRBJ1-2,CAWSVARNYGYTF,TGTGCCTGGAGTGTGGCCAGAAACTATGGCTACACCTTC
TRBD1,few,TRBV27,TRBJ1-1,CASSSPDRGHTEAFF,TGTGCCAGCAGTTCCCCGGACAGGGGCCACACTGAAGCTTTCTTT
.,few,TRBV7-9,TRBJ1-2,CASSQTDRANYGYTF,TGTGCCAGCAGCCAGACAGATAGGGCTAACTATGGCTACACCTTC
.,.,TRBV24-1,TRBJ1-2,CAIQAGGDYGYTF,TGTGCCATACAGGCGGGAGGCGACTATGGCTACACCTTC
.,few,TRBV6-9,TRBJ1-3,CASRYGPGGTIYF,TGTGCCAGCAGATACGGGCCCGGCGGCACCATATATTTT
TRBD1,few,TRBV5-6,TRBJ2-2,CASSLGDRGETGELFF,TGTGCCAGCAGCTTGGGGGACAGGGGGGAAACCGGGGAGCTGTTTTTT
TRBD1,many,TRBV5-6,TRBJ1-2,CASSLHRDRSNYGYTF,TGTGCCAGCAGCTTACACCGGGACAGGAGTAACTATGGCTACACCTTC
.,.,TRBV20-1,TRBJ1-1,CSALPGAFF,TGCAGTGCTCTCCCTGGAGCTTTCTTT
TRBD1,many,TRBV27,TRBJ2-1,CASSSPTGQGRDEQFF,TGTGCCAGCAGTTCTCCCACCGGACAGGGCCGGGATGAGCAGTTCTTC
.,many,TRBV5-5,TRBJ1-1,CASSLARMLNTEAFF,TGTGCCAGCAGCTTGGCTCGGATGCTGAACACTGAAGCTTTCTTT
TRBD1,few,TRBV14,TRBJ1-1,CASSQSGTGVNTEAFF,TGTGCCAGCAGCCAGTCCGGGACAGGAGTGAACACTGAAGCTTTCTTT
TRBD2,few,TRBV18,TRBJ2-1,CASSPGTSGAEQFF,TGTGCCAGCTCACCAGGGACTAGCGGGGCTGAGCAGTTCTTC
TRBD1,.,TRBV20-1,TRBJ1-3,CSAERGGAGGNTIYF,TGCAGTGCTGAGCGAGGGGGCGCGGGTGGAAACACCATATATTTT
.,.,TRBV10-3,TRBJ1-4,CATGRGENNEKLFF,TGTGCCACCGGACGGGGGGAGAATAATGAAAAACTGTTTTTT
.,.,TRBV5-1,TRBJ2-3,CASSSGLSRADTQYF,TGCGCCAGCAGCTCTGGACTGTCGCGGGCGGATACGCAGTATTTT
TRBD2,.,TRBV12-3/TRBV12-4,TRBJ2-5,CASSSDSGGGQETQYF,TGTGCCAGCAGTTCCGATAGCGGGGGGGGTCAAGAGACCCAGTACTTC
.,many,TRBV29-1,TRBJ2-7,CSVEKRGNPYEQYF,TGCAGCGTTGAGAAGAGGGGTAATCCCTACGAGCAGTACTTC